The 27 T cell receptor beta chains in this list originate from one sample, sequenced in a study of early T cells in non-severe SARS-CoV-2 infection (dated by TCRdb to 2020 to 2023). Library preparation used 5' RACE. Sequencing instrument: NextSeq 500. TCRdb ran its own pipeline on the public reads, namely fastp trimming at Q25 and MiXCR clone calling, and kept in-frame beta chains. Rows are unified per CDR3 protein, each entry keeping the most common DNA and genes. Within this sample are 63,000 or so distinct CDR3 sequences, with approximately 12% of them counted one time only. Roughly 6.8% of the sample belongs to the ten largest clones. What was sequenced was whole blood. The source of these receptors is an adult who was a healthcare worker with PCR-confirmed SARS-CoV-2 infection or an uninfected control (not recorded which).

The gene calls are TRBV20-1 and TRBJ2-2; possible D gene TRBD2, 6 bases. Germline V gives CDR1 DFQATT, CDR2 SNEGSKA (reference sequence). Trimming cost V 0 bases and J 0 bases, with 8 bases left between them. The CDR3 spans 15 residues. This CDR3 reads CSARDAGSNTGELFF. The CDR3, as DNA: TGCAGTGCTAGAGATGCGGGGTCGAACACCGGGGAGCTGTTTTTT.

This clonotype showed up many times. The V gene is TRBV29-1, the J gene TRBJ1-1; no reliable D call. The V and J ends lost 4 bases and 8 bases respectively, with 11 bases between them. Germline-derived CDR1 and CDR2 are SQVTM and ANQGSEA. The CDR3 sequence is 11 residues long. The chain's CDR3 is CSVVQRGEAFF. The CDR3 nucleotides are TGCAGCGTTGTACAGCGGGGAGAAGCTTTCTTT.

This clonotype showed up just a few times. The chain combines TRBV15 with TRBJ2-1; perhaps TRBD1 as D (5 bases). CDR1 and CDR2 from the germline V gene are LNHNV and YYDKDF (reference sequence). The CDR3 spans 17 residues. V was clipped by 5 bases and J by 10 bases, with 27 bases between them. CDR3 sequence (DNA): TGTGCCACCAGCGCCTACCTTAGGGGCCCCCTTGCAGAGGAGCAGTTCTTC. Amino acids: CATSAYLRGPLAEEQFF.

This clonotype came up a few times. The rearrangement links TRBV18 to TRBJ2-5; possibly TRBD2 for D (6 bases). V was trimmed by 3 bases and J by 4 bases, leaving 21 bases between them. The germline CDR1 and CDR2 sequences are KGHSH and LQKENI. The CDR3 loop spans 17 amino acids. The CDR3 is CASSPGGTARRGETQYF. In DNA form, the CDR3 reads TGTGCCAGCTCACCGGGGGGAACAGCCCGACGAGGAGAGACCCAGTACTTC.

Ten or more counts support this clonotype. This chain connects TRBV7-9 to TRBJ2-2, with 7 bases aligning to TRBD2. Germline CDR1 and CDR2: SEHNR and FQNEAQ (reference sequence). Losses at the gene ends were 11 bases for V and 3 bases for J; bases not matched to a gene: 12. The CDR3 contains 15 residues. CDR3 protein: CAHTYGLADTGELFF. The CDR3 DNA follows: TGTGCCCACACTTATGGCCTAGCGGACACCGGGGAGCTGTTTTTT.

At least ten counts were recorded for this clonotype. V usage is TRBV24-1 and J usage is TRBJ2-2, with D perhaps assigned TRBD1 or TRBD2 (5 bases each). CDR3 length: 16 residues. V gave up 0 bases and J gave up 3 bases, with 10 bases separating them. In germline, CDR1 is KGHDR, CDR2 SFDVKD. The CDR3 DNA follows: TGTGCCACCAGTGATTTGTGGCAGGGAGACACCGGGGAGCTGTTTTTT. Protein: CATSDLWQGDTGELFF.

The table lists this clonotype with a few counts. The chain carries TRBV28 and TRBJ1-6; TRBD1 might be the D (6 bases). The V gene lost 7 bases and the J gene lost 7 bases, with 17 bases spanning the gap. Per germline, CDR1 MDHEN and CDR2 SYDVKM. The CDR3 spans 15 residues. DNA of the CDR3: TGTGCCAGCAACCCCCTCGGGCAGGGGAATTCACCCCTCCACTTT. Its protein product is CASNPLGQGNSPLHF.

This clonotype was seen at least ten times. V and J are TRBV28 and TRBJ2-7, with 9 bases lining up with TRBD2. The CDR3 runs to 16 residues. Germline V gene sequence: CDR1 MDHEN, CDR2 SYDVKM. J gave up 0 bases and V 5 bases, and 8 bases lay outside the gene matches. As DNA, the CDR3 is TGTGCCAGCAGTATGGGACTAGCCAAAAACTCCTACGAGCAGTACTTC. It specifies CASSMGLAKNSYEQYF.

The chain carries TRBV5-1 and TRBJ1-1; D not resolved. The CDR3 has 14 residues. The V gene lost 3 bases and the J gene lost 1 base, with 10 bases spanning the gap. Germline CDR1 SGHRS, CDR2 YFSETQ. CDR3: CASSSEWGNTEAFF. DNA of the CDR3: TGCGCCAGCAGCTCCGAGTGGGGGAACACTGAAGCTTTCTTT.

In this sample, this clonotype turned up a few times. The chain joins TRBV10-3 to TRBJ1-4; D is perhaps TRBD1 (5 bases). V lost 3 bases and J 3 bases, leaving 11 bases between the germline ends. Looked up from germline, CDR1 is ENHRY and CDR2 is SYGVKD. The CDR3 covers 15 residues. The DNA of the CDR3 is TGTGCCATCAGTGATCCGCGACAGTCTAATGAAAAACTGTTTTTT. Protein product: CAISDPRQSNEKLFF.

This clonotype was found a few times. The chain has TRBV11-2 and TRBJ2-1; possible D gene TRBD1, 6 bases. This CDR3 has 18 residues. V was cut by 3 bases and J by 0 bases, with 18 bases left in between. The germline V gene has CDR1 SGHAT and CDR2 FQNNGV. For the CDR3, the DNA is TGTGCCAGCAGCTTGCTTACAGGGCCCAGGAGCTCCTACAATGAGCAGTTCTTC. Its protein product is CASSLLTGPRSSYNEQFF.

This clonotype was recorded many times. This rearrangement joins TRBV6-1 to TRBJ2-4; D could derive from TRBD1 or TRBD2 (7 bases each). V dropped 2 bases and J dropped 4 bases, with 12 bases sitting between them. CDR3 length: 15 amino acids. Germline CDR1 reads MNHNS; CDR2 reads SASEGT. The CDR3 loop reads CASSESGTVKNIQYF. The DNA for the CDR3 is TGTGCCAGCAGTGAAAGCGGGACAGTGAAAAACATTCAGTACTTC.

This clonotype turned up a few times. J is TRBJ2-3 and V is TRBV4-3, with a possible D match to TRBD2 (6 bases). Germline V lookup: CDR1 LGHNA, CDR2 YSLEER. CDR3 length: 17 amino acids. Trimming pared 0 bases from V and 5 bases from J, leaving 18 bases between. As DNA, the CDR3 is TGCGCCAGCAGCCAAGAGCCCCCCGGGAGCTCGGGAGATACGCAGTATTTT. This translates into CASSQEPPGSSGDTQYF.

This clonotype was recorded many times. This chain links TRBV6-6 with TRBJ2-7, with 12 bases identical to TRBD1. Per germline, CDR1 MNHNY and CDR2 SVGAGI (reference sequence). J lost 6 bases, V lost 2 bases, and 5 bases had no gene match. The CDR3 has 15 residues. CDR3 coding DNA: TGTGCCAGCAGTTACCAGGGACAGGGGGCCGGCGAGCAGTACTTC. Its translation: CASSYQGQGAGEQYF.

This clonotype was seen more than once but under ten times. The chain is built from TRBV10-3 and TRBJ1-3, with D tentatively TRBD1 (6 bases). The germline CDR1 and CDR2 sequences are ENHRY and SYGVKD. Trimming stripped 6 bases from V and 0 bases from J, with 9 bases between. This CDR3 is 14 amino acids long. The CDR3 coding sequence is TGTGCCATCAGCGGACAGAGCTCTGGAAACACCATATATTTT. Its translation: CAISGQSSGNTIYF.

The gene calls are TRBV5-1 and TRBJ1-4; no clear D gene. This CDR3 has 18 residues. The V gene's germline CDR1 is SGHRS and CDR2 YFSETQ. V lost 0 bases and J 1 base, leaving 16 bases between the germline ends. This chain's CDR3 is CASSLGILGPETNEKLFF. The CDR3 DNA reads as TGCGCCAGCAGCTTGGGGATCTTAGGACCGGAAACTAATGAAAAACTGTTTTTT.

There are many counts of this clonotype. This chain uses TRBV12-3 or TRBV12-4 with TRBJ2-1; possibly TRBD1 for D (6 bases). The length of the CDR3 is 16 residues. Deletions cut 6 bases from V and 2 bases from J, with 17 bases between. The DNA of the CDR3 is TGTGCCAGCAGGGCCGGGACAACAAGTACCTACAATGAGCAGTTCTTC. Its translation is CASRAGTTSTYNEQFF.

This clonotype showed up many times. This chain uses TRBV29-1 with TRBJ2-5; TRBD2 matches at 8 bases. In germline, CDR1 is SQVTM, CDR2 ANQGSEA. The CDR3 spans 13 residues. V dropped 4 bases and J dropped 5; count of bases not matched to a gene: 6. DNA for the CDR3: TGCAGCGTTGCGCGGGGGGCCGTCGAGACCCAGTACTTC. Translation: CSVARGAVETQYF.

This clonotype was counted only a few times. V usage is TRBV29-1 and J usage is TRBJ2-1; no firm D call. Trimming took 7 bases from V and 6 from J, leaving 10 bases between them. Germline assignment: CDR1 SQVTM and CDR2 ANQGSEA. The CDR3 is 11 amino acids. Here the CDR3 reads CSADYLNEQFF. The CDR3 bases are TGCAGCGCCGATTACCTCAATGAGCAGTTCTTC.

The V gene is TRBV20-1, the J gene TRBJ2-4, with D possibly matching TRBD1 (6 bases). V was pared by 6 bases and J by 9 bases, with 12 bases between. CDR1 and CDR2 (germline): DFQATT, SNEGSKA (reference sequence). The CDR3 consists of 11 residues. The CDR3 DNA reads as TGCAGTGCGCAACAGGGCGGCATTCAGTACTTC. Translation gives CSAQQGGIQYF.

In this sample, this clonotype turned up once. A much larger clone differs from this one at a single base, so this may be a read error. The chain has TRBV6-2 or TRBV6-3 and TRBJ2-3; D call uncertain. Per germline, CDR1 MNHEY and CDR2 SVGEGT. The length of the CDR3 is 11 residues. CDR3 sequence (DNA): TGTTCCAGCACGCTTCCAGATACGCAGTATTTT. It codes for CSSTLPDTQYF.

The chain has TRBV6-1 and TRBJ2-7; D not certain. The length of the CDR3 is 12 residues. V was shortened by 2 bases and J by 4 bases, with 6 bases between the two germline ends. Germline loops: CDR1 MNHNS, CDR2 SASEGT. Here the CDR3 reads CASSEPGYEQYF. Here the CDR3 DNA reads TGTGCCAGCAGTGAACCAGGATACGAGCAGTACTTC.

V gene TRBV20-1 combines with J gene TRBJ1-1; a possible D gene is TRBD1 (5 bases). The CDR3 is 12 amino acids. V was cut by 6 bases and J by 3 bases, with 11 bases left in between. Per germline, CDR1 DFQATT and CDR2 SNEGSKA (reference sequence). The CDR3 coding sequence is TGCAGTGCCGCAGGGAGCTACACTGAAGCTTTCTTT. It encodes CSAAGSYTEAFF.

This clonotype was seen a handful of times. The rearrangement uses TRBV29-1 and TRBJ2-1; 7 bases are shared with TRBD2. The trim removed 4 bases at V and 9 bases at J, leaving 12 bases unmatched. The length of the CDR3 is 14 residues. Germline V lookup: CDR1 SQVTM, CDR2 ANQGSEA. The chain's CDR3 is CSVVGGRASTEQFF. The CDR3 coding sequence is TGCAGCGTTGTCGGAGGGAGGGCCTCTACTGAGCAGTTCTTC.

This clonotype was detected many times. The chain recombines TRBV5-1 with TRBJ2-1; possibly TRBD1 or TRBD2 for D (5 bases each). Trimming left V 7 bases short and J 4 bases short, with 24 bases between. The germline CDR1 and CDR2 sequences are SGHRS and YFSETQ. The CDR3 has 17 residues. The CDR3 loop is CASAKPRTGQSYNEQFF. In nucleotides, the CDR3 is TGCGCCAGCGCCAAACCTCGTACGGGGCAGTCGTACAATGAGCAGTTCTTC.

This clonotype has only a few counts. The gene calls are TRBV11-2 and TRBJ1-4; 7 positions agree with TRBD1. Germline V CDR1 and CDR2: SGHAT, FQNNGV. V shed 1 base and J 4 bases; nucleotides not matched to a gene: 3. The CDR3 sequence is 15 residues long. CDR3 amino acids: CASSLGQGYNEKLFF. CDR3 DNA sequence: TGTGCCAGCAGCTTAGGACAGGGATATAATGAAAAACTGTTTTTT. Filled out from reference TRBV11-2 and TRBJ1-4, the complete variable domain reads EAGVAQSPRYKIIEKRQSVAFWCNPISGHATLYWYQQILGQGPKLLIQFQNNGVVDDSQLPKDRFSAERLKGVDSTLKIQPAKLEDSAVYLCASSLGQGYNEKLFFGSGTQLSVL.

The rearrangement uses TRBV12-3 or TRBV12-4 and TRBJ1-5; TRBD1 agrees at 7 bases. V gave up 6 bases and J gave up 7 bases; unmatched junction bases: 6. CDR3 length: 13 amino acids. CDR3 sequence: CASSKTGIQPQHF. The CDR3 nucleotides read TGTGCCAGCAGCAAGACAGGGATCCAGCCCCAGCATTTT.